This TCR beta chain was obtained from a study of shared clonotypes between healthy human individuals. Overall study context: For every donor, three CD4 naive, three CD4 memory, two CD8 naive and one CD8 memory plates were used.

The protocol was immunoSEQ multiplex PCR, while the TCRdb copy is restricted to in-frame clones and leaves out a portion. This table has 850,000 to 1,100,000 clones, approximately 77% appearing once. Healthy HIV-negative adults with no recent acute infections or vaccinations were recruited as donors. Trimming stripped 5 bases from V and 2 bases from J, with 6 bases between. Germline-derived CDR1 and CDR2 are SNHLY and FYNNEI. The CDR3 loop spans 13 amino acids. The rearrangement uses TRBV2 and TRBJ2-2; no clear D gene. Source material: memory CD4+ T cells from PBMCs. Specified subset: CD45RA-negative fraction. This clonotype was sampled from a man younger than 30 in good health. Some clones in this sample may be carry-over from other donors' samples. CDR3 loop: CASSSENTGELFF. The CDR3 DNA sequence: TGTGCCAGCAGTAGCGAAAACACCGGGGAGCTGTTTTTT.